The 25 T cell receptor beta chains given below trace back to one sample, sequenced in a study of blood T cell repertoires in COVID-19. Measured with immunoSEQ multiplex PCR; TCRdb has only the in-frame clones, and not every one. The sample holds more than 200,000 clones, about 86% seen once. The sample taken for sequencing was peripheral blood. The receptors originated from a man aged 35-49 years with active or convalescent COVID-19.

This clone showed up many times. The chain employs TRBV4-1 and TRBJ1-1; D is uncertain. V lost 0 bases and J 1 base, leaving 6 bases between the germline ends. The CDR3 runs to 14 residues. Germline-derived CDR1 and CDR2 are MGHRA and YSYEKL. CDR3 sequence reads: CASSQDRTNTEAFF. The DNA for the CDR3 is TGCGCCAGCAGCCAAGACAGAACGAACACTGAAGCTTTCTTT.

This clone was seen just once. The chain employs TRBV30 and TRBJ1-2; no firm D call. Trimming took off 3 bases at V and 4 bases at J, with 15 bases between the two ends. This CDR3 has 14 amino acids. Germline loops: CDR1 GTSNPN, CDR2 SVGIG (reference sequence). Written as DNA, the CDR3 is TGTGCCTGGAGCGCCATCCCTCTGAGCTATGGCTACACCTTC. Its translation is CAWSAIPLSYGYTF.

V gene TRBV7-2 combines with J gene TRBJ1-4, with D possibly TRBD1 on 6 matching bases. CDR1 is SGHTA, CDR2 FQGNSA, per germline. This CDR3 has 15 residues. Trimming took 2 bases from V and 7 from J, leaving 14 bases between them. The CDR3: CASSLRMGASEKLFF. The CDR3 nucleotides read TGTGCCAGCAGCTTACGAATGGGGGCCAGTGAAAAACTGTTTTTT.

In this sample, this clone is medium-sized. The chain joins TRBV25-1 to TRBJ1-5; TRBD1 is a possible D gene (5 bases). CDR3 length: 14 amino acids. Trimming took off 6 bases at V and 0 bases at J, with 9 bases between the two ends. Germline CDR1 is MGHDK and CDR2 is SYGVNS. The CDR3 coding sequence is TGTGCCAGCAGCTACAGGTTTAGCAATCAGCCCCAGCATTTT. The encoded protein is CASSYRFSNQPQHF. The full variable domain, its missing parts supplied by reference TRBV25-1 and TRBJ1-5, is EADIYQTPRYLVIGTGKKITLECSQTMGHDKMYWYQQDPGMELHLIHYSYGVNSTEKGDLSSESTVSRIRTEHFPLTLESARPSHTSQYLCASSYRFSNQPQHFGDGTRLSIL.

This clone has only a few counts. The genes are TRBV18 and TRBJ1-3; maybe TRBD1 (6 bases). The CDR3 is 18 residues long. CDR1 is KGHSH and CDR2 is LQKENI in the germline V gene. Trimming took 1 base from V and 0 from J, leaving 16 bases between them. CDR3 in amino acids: CASSPQYAQGNSGNTIYF. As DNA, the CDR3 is TGTGCCAGCTCACCACAGTACGCCCAGGGGAACTCTGGAAACACCATATATTTT.

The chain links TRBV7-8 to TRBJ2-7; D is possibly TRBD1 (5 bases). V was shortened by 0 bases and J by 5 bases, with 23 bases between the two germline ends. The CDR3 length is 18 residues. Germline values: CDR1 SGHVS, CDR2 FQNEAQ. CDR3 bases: TGTGCCAGCAGCTTAGCGCTGATTGGGGCCACCCAGGAGAACGAGCAGTACTTC. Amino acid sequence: CASSLALIGATQENEQYF.

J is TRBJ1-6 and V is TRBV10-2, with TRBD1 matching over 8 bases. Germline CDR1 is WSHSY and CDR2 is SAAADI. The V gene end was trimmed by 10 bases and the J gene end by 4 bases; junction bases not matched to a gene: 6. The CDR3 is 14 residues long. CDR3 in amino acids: CAIGTGDYNSPLHF. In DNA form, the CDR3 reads TGCGCCATCGGGACAGGCGATTATAATTCACCCCTCCACTTT.

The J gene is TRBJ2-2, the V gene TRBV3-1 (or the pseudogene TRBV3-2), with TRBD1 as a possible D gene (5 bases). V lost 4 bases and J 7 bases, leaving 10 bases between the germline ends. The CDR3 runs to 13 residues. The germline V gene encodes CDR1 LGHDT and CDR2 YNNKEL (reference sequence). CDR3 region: CASSLDSYGELFF. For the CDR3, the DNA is TGTGCCAGCAGCCTCGACAGCTACGGGGAGCTGTTTTTT.

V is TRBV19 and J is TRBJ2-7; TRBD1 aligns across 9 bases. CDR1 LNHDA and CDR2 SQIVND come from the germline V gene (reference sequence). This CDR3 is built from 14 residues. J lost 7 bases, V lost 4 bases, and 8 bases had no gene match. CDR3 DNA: TGTGCCAGTAGTAAGCGGACAGGGGTTTGGGAGCAGTACTTC. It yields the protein CASSKRTGVWEQYF.

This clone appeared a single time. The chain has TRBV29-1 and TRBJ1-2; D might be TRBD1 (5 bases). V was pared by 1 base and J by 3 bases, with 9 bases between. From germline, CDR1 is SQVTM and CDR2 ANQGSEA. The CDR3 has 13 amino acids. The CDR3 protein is CSVEGRGDYGYTF. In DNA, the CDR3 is TGCAGCGTTGAAGGTCGGGGGGACTATGGCTACACCTTC.

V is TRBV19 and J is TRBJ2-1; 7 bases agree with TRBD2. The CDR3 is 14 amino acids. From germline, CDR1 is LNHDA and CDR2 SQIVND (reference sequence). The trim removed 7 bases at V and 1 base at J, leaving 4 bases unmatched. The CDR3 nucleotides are TGTGCCAGTAAAAGCGGGGTTTCCTACAATGAGCAGTTCTTC. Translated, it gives CASKSGVSYNEQFF.

The CDR3 DNA is TGCGCCAGCAGCTTGGTGGTGCGGGAGGGCGAAGAGACCCAGTACTTC. Amino acids: CASSLVVREGEETQYF. This chain connects TRBV5-1 to TRBJ2-5; 9 bases fit TRBD2. Germline V gene sequence: CDR1 SGHRS, CDR2 YFSETQ. The CDR3 has 16 residues. The V gene end was trimmed by 0 bases and the J gene end by 3 bases; junction bases not matched to a gene: 6.

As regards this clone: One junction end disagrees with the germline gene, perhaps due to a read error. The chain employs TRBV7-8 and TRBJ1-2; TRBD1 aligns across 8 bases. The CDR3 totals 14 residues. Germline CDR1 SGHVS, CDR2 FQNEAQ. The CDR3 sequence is CASSLADLILGQVF. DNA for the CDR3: TGTGCCAGCAGCTTAGCGGATTTGATCTTGGGACAGGTCTTC.

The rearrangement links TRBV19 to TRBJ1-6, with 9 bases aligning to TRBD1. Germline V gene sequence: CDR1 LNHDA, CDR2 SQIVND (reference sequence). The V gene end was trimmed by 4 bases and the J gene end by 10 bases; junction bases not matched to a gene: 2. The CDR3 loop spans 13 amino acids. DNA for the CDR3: TGTGCCAGTAGTAAGGACAGGGGATCACCCCTCCACTTT. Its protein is CASSKDRGSPLHF.

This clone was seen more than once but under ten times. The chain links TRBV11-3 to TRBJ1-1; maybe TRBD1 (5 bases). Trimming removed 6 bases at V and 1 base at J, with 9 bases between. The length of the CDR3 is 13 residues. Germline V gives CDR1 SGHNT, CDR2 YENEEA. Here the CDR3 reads CASSTGTNTEAFF. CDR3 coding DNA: TGTGCCAGCAGTACAGGAACGAACACTGAAGCTTTCTTT.

This CDR3 is CASRLQGNTGELFF. The CDR3 region has the DNA TGTGCCAGCAGACTCCAGGGTAACACCGGGGAGCTGTTTTTT. The chain employs TRBV2 and TRBJ2-2; D might be TRBD1 (5 bases). Germline CDR1 SNHLY, CDR2 FYNNEI. This CDR3 is built from 14 residues. Trimming took off 6 bases at V and 2 bases at J, with 10 bases between the two ends.

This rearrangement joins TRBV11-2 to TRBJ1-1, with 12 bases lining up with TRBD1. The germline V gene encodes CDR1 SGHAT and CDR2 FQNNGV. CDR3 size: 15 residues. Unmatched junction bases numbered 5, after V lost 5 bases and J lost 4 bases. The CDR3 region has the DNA TGTGCCAGCAGCCAGGGGACAGGGGGCGGCACTGAAGCTTTCTTT. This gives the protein CASSQGTGGGTEAFF. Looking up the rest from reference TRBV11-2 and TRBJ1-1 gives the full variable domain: EAGVAQSPRYKIIEKRQSVAFWCNPISGHATLYWYQQILGQGPKLLIQFQNNGVVDDSQLPKDRFSAERLKGVDSTLKIQPAKLEDSAVYLCASSQGTGGGTEAFFGQGTRLTVV.

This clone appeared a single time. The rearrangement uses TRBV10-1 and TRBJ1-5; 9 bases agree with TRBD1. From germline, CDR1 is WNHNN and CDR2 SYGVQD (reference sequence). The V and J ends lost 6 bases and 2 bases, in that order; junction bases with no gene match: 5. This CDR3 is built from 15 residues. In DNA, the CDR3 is TGCGCCAGCAGCCGAAGGACAGGGGGCAATCAGCCCCAGCATTTT. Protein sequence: CASSRRTGGNQPQHF.

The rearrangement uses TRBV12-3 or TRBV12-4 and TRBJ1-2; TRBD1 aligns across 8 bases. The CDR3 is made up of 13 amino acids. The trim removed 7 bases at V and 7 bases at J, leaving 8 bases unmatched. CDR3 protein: CASTNRQGFGYTF. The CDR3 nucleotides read TGTGCCAGCACCAACCGACAGGGGTTTGGCTACACCTTC.

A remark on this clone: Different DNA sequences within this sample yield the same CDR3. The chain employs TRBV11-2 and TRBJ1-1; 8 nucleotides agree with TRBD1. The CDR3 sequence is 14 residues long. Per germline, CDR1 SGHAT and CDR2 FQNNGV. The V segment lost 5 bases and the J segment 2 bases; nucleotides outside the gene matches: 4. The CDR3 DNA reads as TGTGCCAGCAGCAGTGGACAGGGAAACACTGAAGCTTTCTTT. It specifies CASSSGQGNTEAFF.

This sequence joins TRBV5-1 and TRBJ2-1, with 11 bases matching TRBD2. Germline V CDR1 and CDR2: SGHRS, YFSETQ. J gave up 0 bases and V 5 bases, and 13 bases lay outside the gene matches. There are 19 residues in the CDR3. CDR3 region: CASSSSLAGGTSSYNEQFF. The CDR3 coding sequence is TGCGCCAGCAGTAGTTCTCTAGCGGGGGGAACCAGCTCCTACAATGAGCAGTTCTTC.

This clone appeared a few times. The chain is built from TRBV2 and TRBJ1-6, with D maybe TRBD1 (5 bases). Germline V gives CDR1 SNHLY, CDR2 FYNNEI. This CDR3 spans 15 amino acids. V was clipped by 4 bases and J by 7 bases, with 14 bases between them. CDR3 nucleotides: TGTGCCAGCAGTGTAACTTCGGGGGGGAATTCACCCCTCCACTTT. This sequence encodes CASSVTSGGNSPLHF.

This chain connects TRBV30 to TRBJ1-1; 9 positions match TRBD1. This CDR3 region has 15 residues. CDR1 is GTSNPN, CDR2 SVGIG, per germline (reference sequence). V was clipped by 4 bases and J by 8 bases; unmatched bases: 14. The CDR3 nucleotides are TGTGCCTGGATTACGACAGGGGGTAAGACCGGAGAAGCTTTCTTT. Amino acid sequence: CAWITTGGKTGEAFF.

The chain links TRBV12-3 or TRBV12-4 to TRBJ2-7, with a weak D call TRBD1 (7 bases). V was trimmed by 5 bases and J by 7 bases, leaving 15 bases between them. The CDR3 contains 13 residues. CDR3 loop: CASSHSSGGEQYF. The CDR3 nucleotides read TGTGCCAGCAGTCACTCCTCAGGGGGGGAGCAGTACTTC.

CDR3 region: CASSHPKGLAITYEQYF. The CDR3 region has the DNA TGCGCCAGCAGCCATCCGAAAGGGCTAGCGATTACATACGAGCAGTACTTC. The chain has TRBV4-1 and TRBJ2-7; TRBD2 is a possible D gene (6 bases). The CDR3 is 17 amino acids. Germline V gene sequence: CDR1 MGHRA, CDR2 YSYEKL. Between the trimmed V and J ends, which lost 3 bases and 4 bases, there was a span of 22 bases.